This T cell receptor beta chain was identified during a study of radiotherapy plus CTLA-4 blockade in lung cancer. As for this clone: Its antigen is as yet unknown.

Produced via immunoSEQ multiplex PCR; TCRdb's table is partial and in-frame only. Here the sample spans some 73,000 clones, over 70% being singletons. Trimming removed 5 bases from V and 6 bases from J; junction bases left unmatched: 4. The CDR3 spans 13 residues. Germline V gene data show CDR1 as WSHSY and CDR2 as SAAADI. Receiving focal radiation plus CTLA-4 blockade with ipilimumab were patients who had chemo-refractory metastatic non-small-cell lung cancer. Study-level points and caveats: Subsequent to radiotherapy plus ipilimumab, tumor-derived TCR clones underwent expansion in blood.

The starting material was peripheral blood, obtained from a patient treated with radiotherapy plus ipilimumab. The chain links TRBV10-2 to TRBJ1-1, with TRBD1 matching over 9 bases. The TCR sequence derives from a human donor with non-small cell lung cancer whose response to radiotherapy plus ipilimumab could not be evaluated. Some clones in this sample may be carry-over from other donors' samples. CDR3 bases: TGCGCCAGCAGTCCTCGACAGGGGGCTGAAGCTTTCTTT. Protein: CASSPRQGAEAFF.